This T cell receptor (beta chain) came from a study of OX40 agonist ivuxolimab in advanced cancers. About the study as a whole: Ivuxolimab, which targeted the costimulatory receptor OX40 (CD134), was an agonistic, fully human IgG2 monoclonal antibody. The paper describes the monotherapy dose-escalation part (N ≈ 52 patients) of the phase I trial of ivuxolimab. Of the roughly 54 dose-escalation patients, hepatocellular carcinoma was present in about 20, melanoma in some 15, renal cell carcinoma in 9 and head and neck cancer in 9. Peripheral TCRbeta sequencing aimed to test whether ivuxolimab altered TCR sequence diversity and caused clonal T-cell expansion. Patients were allowed to have had prior anti-PD-1, anti-PD-L1 or anti-CTLA-4 therapy, and around 40% of the dose-escalation patients had previously received checkpoint inhibitors. In the dose-escalation cohort, roughly four fifths of patients were male, and the mean age was approximately 60 years, with a range of about 23 to 90. Intravenous ivuxolimab was administered to patients every 2 weeks at six dose levels: 0.01, 0.1, 0.3, 1.5, 3 and 10 mg/kg. Partial responses occurred in three dose-escalation patients: two with cutaneous melanoma and one with hepatocellular carcinoma.

Trimming accounts for 5 bases at V and 0 bases at J, while the number of junction bases matched to no gene is 5. The CDR1 and CDR2 encoded by the germline V gene (reference sequence) are MNHNY and SVGAGI. The CDR3, cysteine through phenylalanine, is 15 amino acids long. CDR3 DNA is the only sequence kept; it has 45 bases, read in frame from the first base. Summary of the overall study and its limitations: After ivuxolimab, expanded clones were on average more numerous among CD8+ T cells than among CD4+ T cells. Low levels of normalized T-cell clonal expansion were also seen in some nonresponding patients. In partial responders in the 0.1-3.0 mg/kg groups, normalized peripheral clonal expansion was found to be among the lowest, especially among CD8+ T cells. Clonal expansion of both CD4+ and CD8+ blood T cells was observed from baseline to week 6 at doses 0.1 to 3.0 mg/kg. The antigen specificity of the clonally expanded peripheral T cells was not determined.

For sequencing of the TCRbeta CDR3 region, genomic DNA was extracted from the sorted cells. The immunoSEQ Assay was used to sequence the TCRbeta CDR3 regions. TCRdb stores this immuneACCESS table with in-frame sequences only. Part of the clones is absent; in the studies checked, under half of the shortfall reflects unresolved V genes, and no reason is known for the rest. This sample is represented by fewer than 200,000 clones; roughly 94% of them were singletons. The ten biggest clones cover 0.3% to 0.35% of the sample. Patients with a history of autoimmune disease or receiving systemic immunosuppression were excluded from the trial. Peripheral blood for TCR sequencing was drawn from every dose cohort at baseline, at cycle 4 day 1 and at cycle 7 day 1. Samples were obtained from an open-label, multicenter, first-in-human phase I dose-escalation trial of ivuxolimab. Adults with locally advanced or metastatic melanoma, renal cell carcinoma, hepatocellular carcinoma or head and neck squamous cell carcinoma were enrolled in the trial. Before TCR sequencing, CD4+ and CD8+ T cells were separately sorted from peripheral blood.

This clone is a singleton in its sample. Its antigen has not been determined. Per-nucleotide qualities are absent, and no much larger clonotype sits a single base away. The clonotype was recovered from an adult with an advanced solid tumor such as melanoma, head and neck, liver or kidney cancer. Sequencing was performed on CD4+ or CD8+ T cells sorted from blood, taken in a trial of the OX40 agonist ivuxolimab. The chain is encoded by TRBV6-6 joined to TRBJ1-2, with 8 junctional bases fitting TRBD1. The CDR3 is CASSRQGAANYGYTF. At the DNA level, the sequence is TGTGCCAGCAGTCGTCAGGGGGCGGCTAACTATGGCTACACCTTC.